The 3 T cell receptor beta chains reported below all come from one sample, sequenced in a study of beta chain features in type 1 diabetes. The sequenced template was cDNA made from the entire isolated RNA. Measured with immunoSEQ multiplex PCR; TCRdb has only the in-frame clones, and not every one. The sample has more than 300,000 clones, over 9.5% seen once; the top ten hold around 0.015%. The sample was naive CD4+ T cells from blood. Receptor source: a man between 18 and 35 years old in good health.

The chain carries TRBV7-9 and TRBJ2-3; 10 bases align to TRBD1. The germline V gene has CDR1 SEHNR and CDR2 FQNEAQ (reference sequence). With 6 bases clipped from V and 4 bases from J, the junction kept 10 bases outside the gene matches. The CDR3 spans 16 residues. Here the CDR3 DNA reads TGTGCCAGCAGTTCAACGGACAGGGGGTACGCAGATACGCAGTATTTT. This translates into CASSSTDRGYADTQYF.

The chain combines TRBV5-4 with TRBJ2-7; 12 nucleotides align to TRBD1. CDR3 size: 15 residues. The V and J ends lost 2 bases and 6 bases, in that order; junction bases with no gene match: 6. Germline V gene sequence: CDR1 SGHNT, CDR2 YYREEE (reference sequence). The CDR3 reads CASSFSGTGGREQYF. The CDR3 nucleotides read TGTGCCAGCAGCTTCTCCGGGACAGGGGGCCGCGAGCAGTACTTC.

There are a few counts of this clone. The rearrangement joins TRBV21-1 to TRBJ1-5; whether TRBD1, the table's D call, matches the DNA was not checked. TRBV21-1 is annotated as a pseudogene. This CDR3 contains 14 residues. The CDR3 region is CASDRGGPNQPQHF. CDR3 DNA: TGTGCCAGCGATAGAGGGGGACCAAATCAGCCCCAGCATTTT.